This TCR beta chain derives from a study of post-analysis software for immune sequencing data. The wider study: The disease courses spanned relapsing-remitting, secondary progressive and progressive-relapsing forms of multiple sclerosis.

Trimming stripped 4 bases from V and 6 bases from J, with 7 bases between. The CDR3 contains 12 residues. CDR1 is DFQATT, CDR2 SNEGSKA, per germline (reference sequence). Notes on the study in general: About five TRBV segments, including TRBV5-6, TRBV5-1 and TRBV20-1, were more frequent in patients than controls.

This clonotype was counted many times. No antigen is known for it. Unique molecular identifiers tagged the TCR beta cDNA libraries. TCRdb processed the PCR reads anew with MiXCR; each CDR3 protein has one entry. The sample records around 200,000 distinct CDR3 sequences, around 29% being singletons. Sequencing was done on a sample of blood. The receptor was isolated from a girl aged 2-17 years with multiple sclerosis. The chain recombines TRBV20-1 with TRBJ1-6; D is unclear. In nucleotides, the CDR3 is TGCAGTGCTAATGGGGTTAATTCACCCCTCCACTTT. This sequence encodes CSANGVNSPLHF.